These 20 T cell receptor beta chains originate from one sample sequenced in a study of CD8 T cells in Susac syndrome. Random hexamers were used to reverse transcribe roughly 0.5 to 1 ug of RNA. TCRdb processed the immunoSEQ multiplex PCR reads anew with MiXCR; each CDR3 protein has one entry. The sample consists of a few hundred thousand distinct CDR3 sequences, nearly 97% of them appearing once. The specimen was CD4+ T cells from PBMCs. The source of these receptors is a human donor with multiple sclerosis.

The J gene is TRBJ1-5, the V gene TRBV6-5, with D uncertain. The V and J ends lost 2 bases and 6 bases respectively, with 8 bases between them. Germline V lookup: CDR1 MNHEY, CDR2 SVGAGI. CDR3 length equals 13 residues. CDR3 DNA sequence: TGTGCCAGCAGTTACGGACGGACTCAGCCCCAGCATTTT. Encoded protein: CASSYGRTQPQHF.

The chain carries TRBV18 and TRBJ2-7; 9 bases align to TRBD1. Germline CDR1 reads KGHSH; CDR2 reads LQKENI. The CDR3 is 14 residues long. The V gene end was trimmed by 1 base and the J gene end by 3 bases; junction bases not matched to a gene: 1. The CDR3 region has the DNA TGTGCCAGCTCACCACGGGGACAGGGCTACGAGCAGTACTTC. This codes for CASSPRGQGYEQYF.

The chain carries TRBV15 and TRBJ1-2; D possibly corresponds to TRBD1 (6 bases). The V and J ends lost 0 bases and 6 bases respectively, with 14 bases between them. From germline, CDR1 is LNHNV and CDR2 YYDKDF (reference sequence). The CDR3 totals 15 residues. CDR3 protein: CATSRDLRGADGYTF. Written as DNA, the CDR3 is TGTGCCACCAGCAGAGATCTTCGGGGGGCTGATGGCTACACCTTC.

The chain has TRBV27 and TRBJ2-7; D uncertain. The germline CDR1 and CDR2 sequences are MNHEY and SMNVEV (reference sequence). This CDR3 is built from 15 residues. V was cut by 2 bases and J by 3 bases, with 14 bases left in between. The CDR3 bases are TGTGCCAGCAGTTTAAGGCCACACGCCAGCTACGAGCAGTACTTC. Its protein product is CASSLRPHASYEQYF.

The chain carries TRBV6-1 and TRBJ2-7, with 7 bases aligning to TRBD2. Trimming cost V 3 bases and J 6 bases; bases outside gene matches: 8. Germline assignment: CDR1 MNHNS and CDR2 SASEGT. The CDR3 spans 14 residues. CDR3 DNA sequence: TGTGCCAGCAGTGATCCCGTGACTAGCCTCGAGCAGTACTTC. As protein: CASSDPVTSLEQYF.

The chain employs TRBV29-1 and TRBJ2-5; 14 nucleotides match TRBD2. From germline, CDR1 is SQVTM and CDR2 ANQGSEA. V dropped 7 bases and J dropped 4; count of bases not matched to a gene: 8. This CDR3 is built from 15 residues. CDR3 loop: CSGKPGTSGRETQYF. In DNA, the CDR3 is TGCAGCGGAAAACCCGGGACTAGCGGGAGAGAGACCCAGTACTTC. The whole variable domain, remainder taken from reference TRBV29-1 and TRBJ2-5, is SAVISQKPSRDICQRGTSLTIQCQVDSQVTMMFWYRQQPGQSLTLIATANQGSEATYESGFVIDKFPISRPNLTFSTLTVSNMSPEDSSIYLCSGKPGTSGRETQYFGPGTRLLVL.

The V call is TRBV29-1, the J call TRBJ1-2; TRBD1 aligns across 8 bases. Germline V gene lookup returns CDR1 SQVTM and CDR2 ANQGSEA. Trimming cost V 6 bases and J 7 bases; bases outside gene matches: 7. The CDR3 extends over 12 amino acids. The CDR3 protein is CSVTGGYSGYTF. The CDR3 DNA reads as TGCAGCGTCACAGGGGGGTATTCTGGCTACACCTTC.

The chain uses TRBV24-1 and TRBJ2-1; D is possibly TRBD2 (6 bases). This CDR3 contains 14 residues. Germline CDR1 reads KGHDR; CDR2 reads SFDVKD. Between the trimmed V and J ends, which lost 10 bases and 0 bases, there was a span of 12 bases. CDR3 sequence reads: CATDRRGSYNEQFF. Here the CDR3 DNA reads TGTGCCACAGATCGGAGGGGCTCCTACAATGAGCAGTTCTTC.

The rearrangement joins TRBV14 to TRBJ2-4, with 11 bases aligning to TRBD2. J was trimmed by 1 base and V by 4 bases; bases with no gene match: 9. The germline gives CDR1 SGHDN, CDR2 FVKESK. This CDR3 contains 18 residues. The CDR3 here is CASSRGLAVPGAKNIQYF. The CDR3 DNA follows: TGTGCCAGCAGCCGGGGACTAGCGGTACCCGGGGCCAAAAACATTCAGTACTTC.

This CDR3 reads CASSPGASGGTDTQYF. The CDR3 nucleotides are TGTGCCAGCAGCCCAGGAGCTTCGGGGGGCACAGATACGCAGTATTTT. The V gene is TRBV9, the J gene TRBJ2-3; D perhaps matches TRBD2 (6 bases). The germline CDR1 and CDR2 sequences are SGDLS and YYNGEE. The CDR3 length is 16 residues. V gave up 4 bases and J gave up 1 base, with 16 bases separating them.

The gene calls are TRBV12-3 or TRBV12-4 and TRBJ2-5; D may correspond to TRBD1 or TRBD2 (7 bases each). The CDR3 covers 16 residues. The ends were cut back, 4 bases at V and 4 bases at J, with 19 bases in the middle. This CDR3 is CASSSHTQGRAETQYF. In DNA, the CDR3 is TGTGCCAGCAGTTCCCACACACAGGGGAGGGCAGAGACCCAGTACTTC.

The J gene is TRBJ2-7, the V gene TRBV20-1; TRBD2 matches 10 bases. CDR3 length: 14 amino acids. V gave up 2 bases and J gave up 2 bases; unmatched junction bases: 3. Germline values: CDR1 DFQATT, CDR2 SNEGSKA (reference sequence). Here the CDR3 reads CSARPSGGAYEQYF. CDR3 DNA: TGCAGTGCTAGACCTAGCGGGGGAGCCTACGAGCAGTACTTC.

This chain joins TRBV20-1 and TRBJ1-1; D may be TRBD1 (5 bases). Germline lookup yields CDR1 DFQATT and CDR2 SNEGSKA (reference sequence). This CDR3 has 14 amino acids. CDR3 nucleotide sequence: TGCAGGGGTTCTCAGGTGGGGGGGAACACTGAAGCTTTCTTT. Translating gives CRGSQVGGNTEAFF.

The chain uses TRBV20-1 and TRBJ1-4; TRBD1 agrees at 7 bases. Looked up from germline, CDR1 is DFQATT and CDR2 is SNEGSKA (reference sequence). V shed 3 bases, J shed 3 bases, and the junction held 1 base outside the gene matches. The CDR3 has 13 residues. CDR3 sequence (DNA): TGCAGTGCTAGGGGACAGCCTAATGAAAAACTGTTTTTT. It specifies CSARGQPNEKLFF.

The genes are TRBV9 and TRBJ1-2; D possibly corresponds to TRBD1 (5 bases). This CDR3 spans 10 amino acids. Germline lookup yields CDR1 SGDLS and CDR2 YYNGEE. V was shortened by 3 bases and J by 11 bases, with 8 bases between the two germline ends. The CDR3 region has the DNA TGTGCCAGCAGCGCGACAGATTACACCTTC. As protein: CASSATDYTF. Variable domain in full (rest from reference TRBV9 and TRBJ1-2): DSGVTQTPKHLITATGQRVTLRCSPRSGDLSVYWYQQSLDQGLQFLIQYYNGEERAKGNILERFSAQQFPDLHSELNLSSLELGDSALYFCASSATDYTFGSGTRLTVV.

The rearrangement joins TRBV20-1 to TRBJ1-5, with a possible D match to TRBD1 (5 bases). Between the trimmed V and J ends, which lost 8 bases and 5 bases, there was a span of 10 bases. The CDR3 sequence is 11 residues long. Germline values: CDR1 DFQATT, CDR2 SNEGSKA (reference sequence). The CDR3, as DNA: TGCAGTTGTGGGGGTGATCAGCCCCAGCATTTT. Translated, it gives CSCGGDQPQHF.

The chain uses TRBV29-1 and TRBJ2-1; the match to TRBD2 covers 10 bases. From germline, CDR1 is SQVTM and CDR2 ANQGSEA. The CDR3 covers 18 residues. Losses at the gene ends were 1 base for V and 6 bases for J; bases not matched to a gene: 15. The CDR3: CSVEGLSSGSPRVNEQFF. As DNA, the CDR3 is TGCAGCGTTGAAGGGTTGTCTAGCGGGAGCCCCCGGGTCAATGAGCAGTTCTTC.

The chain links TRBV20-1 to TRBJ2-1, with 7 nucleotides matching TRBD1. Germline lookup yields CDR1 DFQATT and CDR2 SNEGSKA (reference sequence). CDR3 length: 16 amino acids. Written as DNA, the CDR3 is TGCAGCCCACGTAGTCGACAGGGCCCGGGGTACAATGAGCAGTTCTTC. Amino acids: CSPRSRQGPGYNEQFF.

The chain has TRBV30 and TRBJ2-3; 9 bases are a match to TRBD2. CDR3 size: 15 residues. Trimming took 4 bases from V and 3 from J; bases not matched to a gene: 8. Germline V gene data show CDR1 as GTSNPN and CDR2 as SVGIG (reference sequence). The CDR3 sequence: CAWIIAGAGTDTQYF. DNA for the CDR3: TGTGCCTGGATCATAGCGGGAGCAGGGACAGATACGCAGTATTTT.

The DNA of the CDR3 is TGCAGTGCTAGATCACAAGGACAGGGGGTGGACTATGGCTACACCTTC. This gives the protein CSARSQGQGVDYGYTF. This sequence joins TRBV20-1 and TRBJ1-2, with 10 bases identical to TRBD1. CDR1 is DFQATT and CDR2 is SNEGSKA in the germline V gene (reference sequence). CDR3 length: 16 amino acids. V dropped 2 bases and J dropped 3; count of bases not matched to a gene: 9.